This T cell receptor beta chain was recovered during a study of T cells in Graves' hyperthyroidism and ophthalmopathy. Study-wide background: The blood sample was taken at first diagnosis, before treatment began. Study results and limitations: The model anticipated ophthalmopathy a median around six months pre-onset.

Per the germline V gene, CDR1 is GTSNPN and CDR2 is SVGIG (reference sequence). The ends lost 2 bases at V and 5 bases at J; junction bases unmatched: 4. The CDR3 has 14 amino acids. The investigators amplified TCR beta CDR3 regions from RNA transcripts. In the first-round RT-PCR of the TCR CDR3, the HTBI primer set was used. TCRdb reanalysed the multiplex PCR reads using MiXCR and keeps one entry per CDR3 protein. The table shows hundreds of thousands of distinct CDR3 sequences, with 14% to 15% occurring only once. The study excluded patients with uncontrolled infection, other autoimmune disease, pregnancy or lactation. This clonotype came up many times. The antigen remains unidentified.

The chain is built from TRBV30 and TRBJ2-1; 9 bases are a match to TRBD1. The sequencing sample was made of blood. The clonotype comes from a man between 18 and 35 years old with Graves' ophthalmopathy. CDR3 DNA: TGTGCCTGGAGTAGGGGGACAGGGAACAATGAGCAGTTCTTC. It encodes CAWSRGTGNNEQFF. Full variable domain (remainder filled in from reference TRBV30 and TRBJ2-1): SQTIHQWPATLVQPVGSPLSLECTVEGTSNPNLYWYRQAAGRGLQLLFYSVGIGQISSEVPQNLSASRPQDRQFILSSKKLLLSDSGFYLCAWSRGTGNNEQFFGPGTRLTVL.